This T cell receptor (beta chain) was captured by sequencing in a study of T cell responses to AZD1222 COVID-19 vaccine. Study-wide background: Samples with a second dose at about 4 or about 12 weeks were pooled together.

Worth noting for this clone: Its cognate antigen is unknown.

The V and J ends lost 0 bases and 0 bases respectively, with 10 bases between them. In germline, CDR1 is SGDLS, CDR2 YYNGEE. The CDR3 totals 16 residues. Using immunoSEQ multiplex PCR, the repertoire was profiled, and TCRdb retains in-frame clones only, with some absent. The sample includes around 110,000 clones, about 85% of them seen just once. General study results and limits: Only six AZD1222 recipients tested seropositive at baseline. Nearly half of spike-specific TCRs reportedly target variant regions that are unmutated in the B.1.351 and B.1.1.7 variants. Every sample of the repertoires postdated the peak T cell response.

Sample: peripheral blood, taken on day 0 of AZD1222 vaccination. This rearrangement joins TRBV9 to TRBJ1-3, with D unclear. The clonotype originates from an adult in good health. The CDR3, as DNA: TGTGCCAGCAGCGTAGCTCTGAGCTTCTCTGGAAACACCATATATTTT. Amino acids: CASSVALSFSGNTIYF. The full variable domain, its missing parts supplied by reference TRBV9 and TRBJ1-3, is DSGVTQTPKHLITATGQRVTLRCSPRSGDLSVYWYQQSLDQGLQFLIQYYNGEERAKGNILERFSAQQFPDLHSELNLSSLELGDSALYFCASSVALSFSGNTIYFGEGSWLTVV.